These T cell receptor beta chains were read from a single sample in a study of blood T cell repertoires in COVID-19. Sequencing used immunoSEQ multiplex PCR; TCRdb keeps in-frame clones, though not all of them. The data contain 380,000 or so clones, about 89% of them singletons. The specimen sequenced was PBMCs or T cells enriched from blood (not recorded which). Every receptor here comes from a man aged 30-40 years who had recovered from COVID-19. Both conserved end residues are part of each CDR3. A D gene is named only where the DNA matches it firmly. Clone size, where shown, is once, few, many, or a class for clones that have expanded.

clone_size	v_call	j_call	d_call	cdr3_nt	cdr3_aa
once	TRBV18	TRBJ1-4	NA	TGTGCCAGCTCACCCCGGGACTCTGCTAATGAAAAACTGTTTTTT	CASSPRDSANEKLFF
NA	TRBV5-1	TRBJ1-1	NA	TGCGCCAGCAGCTCGGCAGGGACTGCTGAAGCTTTCTTT	CASSSAGTAEAFF
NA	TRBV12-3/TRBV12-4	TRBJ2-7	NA	TGTGCCAGCAGTTTAGGCGCCTACGAGCAGTACTTC	CASSLGAYEQYF
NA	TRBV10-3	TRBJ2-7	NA	TGTGCCATCGGCAGTCTGTCCTACGAGCAGTACTTC	CAIGSLSYEQYF
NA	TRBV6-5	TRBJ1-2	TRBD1	TGTGCCAGCAGTCCCGGACAGGCCGTCTATGGCTACACCTTC	CASSPGQAVYGYTF
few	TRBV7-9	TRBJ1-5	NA	TGTGCCAGCAGCTTATCAGTGAGCAATCAGCCCCAGCATTTT	CASSLSVSNQPQHF
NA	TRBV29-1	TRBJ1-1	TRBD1	TGCAGCGTTATTGGACAGGGAGACACTGAAGCTTTCTTT	CSVIGQGDTEAFF
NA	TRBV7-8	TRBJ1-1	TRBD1	TGTGCCAGCAGCCCTTCGACAGGGTCCGCTGAAGCTTTCTTT	CASSPSTGSAEAFF
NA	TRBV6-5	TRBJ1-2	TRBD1	TGTGCCAGCAGTTCCCTAACAGGGGTGGGGTATGGCTACACCTTC	CASSSLTGVGYGYTF
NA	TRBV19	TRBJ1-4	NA	TGTGCCAGTAGCGAGGGAGGCGAAAAACTGTTTTTT	CASSEGGEKLFF
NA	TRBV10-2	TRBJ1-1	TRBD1	TGCGCCAGCAGTGAGTTGGACAGGGGGGTTTTGAGGACTGAAGCTTTCTTT	CASSELDRGVLRTEAFF
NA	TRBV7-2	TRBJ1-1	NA	TGTGCCAGCAGCTTTGCGACTGAAGCTTTCTTT	CASSFATEAFF
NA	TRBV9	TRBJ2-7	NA	TGTGCCAGCAGCGTAGGTAACAGGGACTACGAGCAGTACTTC	CASSVGNRDYEQYF
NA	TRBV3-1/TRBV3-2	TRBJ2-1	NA	TGTGCCAGCAGCCAAGAGTGGGGGGGCACTGAGCAGTTCTTC	CASSQEWGGTEQFF
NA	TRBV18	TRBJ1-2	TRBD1	TGTGCCAGCTCACCGGCGGCCCCGGGACAGAAGGACTATGGCTACACCTTC	CASSPAAPGQKDYGYTF
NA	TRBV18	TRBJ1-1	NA	TGTGCCAGCTCACCGCAGAGGGCGAACACTGAAGCTTTCTTT	CASSPQRANTEAFF
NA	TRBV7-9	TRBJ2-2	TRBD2	TGTGCCAGCAGCTTAGCGCGGGGGGATCCCGGGGAGCTGTTTTTT	CASSLARGDPGELFF
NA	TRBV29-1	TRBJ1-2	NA	TGCAGCGTTGAAGGCCGTAGTAACTATGGCTACACCTTC	CSVEGRSNYGYTF
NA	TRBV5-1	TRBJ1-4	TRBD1	TGCGCCAGCAGCTTGGCCGGGGTCAGACAGGGCGTTGAACTGTTTTTT	CASSLAGVRQGVELFF